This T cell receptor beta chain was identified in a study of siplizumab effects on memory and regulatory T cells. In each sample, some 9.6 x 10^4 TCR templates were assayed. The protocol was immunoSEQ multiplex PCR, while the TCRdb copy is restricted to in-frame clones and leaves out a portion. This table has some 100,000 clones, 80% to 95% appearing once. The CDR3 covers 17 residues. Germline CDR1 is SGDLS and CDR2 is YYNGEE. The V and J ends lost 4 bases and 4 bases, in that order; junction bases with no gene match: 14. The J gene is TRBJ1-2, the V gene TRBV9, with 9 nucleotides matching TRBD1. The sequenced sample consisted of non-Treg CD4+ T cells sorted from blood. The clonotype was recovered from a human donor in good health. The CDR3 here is CASSPTSTGGVLYGYTF. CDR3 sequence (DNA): TGTGCCAGCAGCCCTACCTCTACAGGGGGCGTCCTCTATGGCTACACCTTC.